This T cell receptor (beta chain) was profiled in a study of regulatory T cells in long-lasting Graves disease. The CDR3 runs 15 residues. Germline V CDR1 and CDR2: KGHSH, LQKENI. Remarks on this clonotype: A read error may be the cause here, since a much bigger clone is one base away.

Building of the TCR beta libraries involved iRepertoire HTBI primers and Arm-PCR of CDR3 regions. TCRdb analysed the multiplex PCR reads with MiXCR anew, one entry per CDR3 protein. The sample has around 460,000 distinct CDR3 sequences; approximately 15% are singletons. The time point denotes: newly diagnosed GD, antithyroid drugs for less than 3 months. RNA isolated from PBMCs was used to make the TCR library. These data also formed part of another study, on T cells in Graves' hyperthyroidism and ophthalmopathy. As reported in that work: Patients aged 18 to 65 with hyperthyroidism were newly diagnosed, with duration under 2 months.

This rearrangement joins TRBV18 to TRBJ2-3; maybe TRBD1 (6 bases). The sequenced sample was peripheral blood mononuclear cells (PBMCs), obtained at new diagnosis, from a patient treated with antithyroid drugs. The receptor comes from a woman between 45 and 60 years old with Graves disease. The CDR3 here is CAGSPPGESTDTQYF. The CDR3 DNA is TGTGCCGGCTCACCACCAGGGGAAAGCACAGATACGCAGTATTTT.